This T cell receptor (beta chain) originates from a study of shared clonotypes between healthy human individuals (TCRdb year 2020). For the wider study: The cohort included a few men and a couple of women between 18 and 49 years of age. For each donor, CD4 naive and CD4 memory were each run on three plates, CD8 naive on two plates, and CD8 memory on one plate. Blood TCR repertoires of about five healthy adults were deeply sequenced to estimate repertoire size and the extent of clonotype sharing between individuals. To increase sequencing depth and limit assay-specific biases, TCR repertoire library preparation and sequencing were carried out by different laboratories using diverse techniques. Each donor's leukapheresis produced roughly between about 0.85 and 10 billion PBMCs. Results and caveats for the whole study, not just this receptor: Sampling was restricted to blood, and TCR repertoires in tissues likely differ from the TCR repertoires found in blood. Clonotypes shared by all four sorted-subset donors showed higher generation probabilities than non-shared clonotypes. Across a few donors, approximately 4.6% of naive CD4, roughly 3.3% of naive CD8, 2% to 2.5% of memory CD4, and approximately 0.4% of memory CD8 clonotypes were shared. Rarefaction of sorted-subset datasets indicated incomplete sequencing despite the large sequencing depth. Naive subsets generally had larger estimated clonotype richness than memory subsets. Because the study included a small number of donors, the genetic and exposure-history diversity represented was limited. Pairwise subsampling indicated that sequencing depth was expected to affect the degree of clonotype sharing among donors.

From cysteine to phenylalanine, the CDR3 is 15 amino acids long. Just the 45-base CDR3 DNA is kept, in frame starting at base 1. Based on the germline V gene (reference sequence), the CDR1 and CDR2 sequences are MNHNY and SVGAGI. Trimming leaves V shorter by 5 bases and J shorter by 4 bases, with the junction holding 5 bases beyond the gene matches. TCR CDR3 regions were amplified from genomic DNA by multiplex PCR using the deep immunoSEQ assay. Extracted genomic DNA from each cell subset was distributed evenly across all wells of several immunoSEQ 96-well plates, and each plate was treated as a replicate. For sorted subsets, approximately 210 ng of genomic DNA, equivalent to around 31,000 T cell genomes, went into each replicate PCR. Purified libraries were measured with a Qubit 3.0 fluorometer, size-checked on a Bioanalyzer 2100, and measured again with the KAPA Library Quantification kit. Every immunoSEQ 96-well plate was sequenced on a dedicated single-read 150-cycle Illumina NextSeq 550 flow cell. The paper's data handling went like this. The immunoSEQ output contained only junctional sequences without quality scores, so filtering could not match that applied to full-length reads. To assign V/J genes and CDR3, sequences were annotated using PyIR, a Python wrapper for IgBLAST v1.9, with IMGT germline references. Reads were removed for weak V/J assignments (E-value above 1e-6), missing CDR3, stop codons, out-of-frame junctions, or ambiguous translated residues. V3J clonotypes were defined as sequences sharing the same inferred V gene, J gene, and CDR3 amino acid sequence. To compute the percentage overlap between repertoires, the number of shared unique clonotypes was divided by the size of the smaller repertoire. Three approaches were used to assess repertoire richness: RTK rarefaction, the Chao1 estimator, and Recon v2.1 estimates of unobserved clonotypes. Generation probabilities were computed with OLGA for all TCRbeta clonotypes obtained by the gDNA method from a few donors. TCRdb re-hosts the immuneACCESS table, in-frame sequences only. Its copies lack some clones; in the studies checked, an unresolved V gene accounts for under half of them, and the cause for the rest is not known. V, J and clone size were drawn from that table, and D and trimming were deduced from the DNA. The sample data list roughly 2 million clones, and about 95% of these were observed just once. Under 0.15% of the sample belongs to the ten largest clones.

Worth noting for this clone: Its antigen remains unidentified. Base quality data are lacking; no much larger clone is found one base away.

Donors were healthy HIV-negative adults with no recently reported acute infections or vaccinations. Every donor was a Caucasian adult living in Nashville, Tennessee, USA. CD4+ T cells were enriched through magnetic negative selection, after which naive cells were positively selected on CD45RA and the remaining negative fraction served as the memory subset. Blood was obtained by leukapheresis, after which PBMCs were separated by Ficoll-Histopaque density gradient centrifugation and cryopreserved in liquid nitrogen vapor phase. Analytical flow cytometry was used to check the purity and quantity of every magnetically sorted T cell population. Genomic DNA was isolated from every sorted fraction and measured by UV absorbance on a Nanodrop 2000c.

Here the chain combines TRBV6-6 and TRBJ1-6, with 7 bases aligning to TRBD1. This clonotype originated in a man in his late teens or twenties in good health. The sequenced sample was naive CD4+ T cells sorted from blood. The sample's cell subset or site, from its label and the paper: CD45RA+ positively selected. The CDR3 region has the sequence CASSRGDSYNSPLHF. The nucleotides read TGTGCCAGCAGTCGAGGGGACAGTTATAATTCACCCCTCCACTTT.